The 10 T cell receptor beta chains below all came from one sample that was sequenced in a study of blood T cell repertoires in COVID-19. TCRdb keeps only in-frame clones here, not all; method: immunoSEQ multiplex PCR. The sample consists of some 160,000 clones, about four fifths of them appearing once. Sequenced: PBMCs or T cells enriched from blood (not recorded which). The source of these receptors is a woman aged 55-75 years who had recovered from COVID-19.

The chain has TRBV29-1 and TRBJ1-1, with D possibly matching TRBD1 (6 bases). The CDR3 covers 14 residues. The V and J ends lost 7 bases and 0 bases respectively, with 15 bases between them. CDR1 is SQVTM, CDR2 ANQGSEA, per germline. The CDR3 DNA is TGCAGCGCCAATCGACAGGACATGAACACTGAAGCTTTCTTT. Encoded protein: CSANRQDMNTEAFF.

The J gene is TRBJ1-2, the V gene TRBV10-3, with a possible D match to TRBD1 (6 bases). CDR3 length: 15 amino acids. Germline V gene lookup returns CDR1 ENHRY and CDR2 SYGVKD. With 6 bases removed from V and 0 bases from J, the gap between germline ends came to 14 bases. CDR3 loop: CAIRYHQGTNYGYTF. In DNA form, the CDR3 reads TGTGCCATCAGGTACCATCAGGGGACTAACTATGGCTACACCTTC.

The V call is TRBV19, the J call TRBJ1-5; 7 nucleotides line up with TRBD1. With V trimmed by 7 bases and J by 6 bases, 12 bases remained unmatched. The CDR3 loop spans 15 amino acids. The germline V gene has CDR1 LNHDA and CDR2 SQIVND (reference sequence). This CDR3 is CASIPNRGLGQPQHF. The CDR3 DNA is TGTGCCAGTATCCCGAACAGGGGTTTGGGTCAGCCCCAGCATTTT.

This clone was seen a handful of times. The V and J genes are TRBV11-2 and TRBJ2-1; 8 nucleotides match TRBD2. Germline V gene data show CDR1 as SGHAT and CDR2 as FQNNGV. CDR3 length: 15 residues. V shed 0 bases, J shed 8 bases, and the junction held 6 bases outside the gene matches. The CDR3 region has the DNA TGTGCCAGCAGCTTAGATCACGGGGGGGATGATGAGCAGTTCTTC. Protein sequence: CASSLDHGGDDEQFF.

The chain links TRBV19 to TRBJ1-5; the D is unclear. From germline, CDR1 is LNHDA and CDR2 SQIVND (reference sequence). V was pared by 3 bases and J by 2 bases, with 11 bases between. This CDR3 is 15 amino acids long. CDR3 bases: TGTGCCAGTAGTATGGGTCTCGGGGGCAATCAGCCCCAGCATTTT. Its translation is CASSMGLGGNQPQHF.

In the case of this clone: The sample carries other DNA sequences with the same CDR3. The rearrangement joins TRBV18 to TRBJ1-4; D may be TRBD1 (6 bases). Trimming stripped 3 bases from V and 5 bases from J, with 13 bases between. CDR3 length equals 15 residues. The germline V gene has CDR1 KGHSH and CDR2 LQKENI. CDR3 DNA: TGTGCCAGCTCACCGTTTGGACAGCTGAATGAAAAACTGTTTTTT. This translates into CASSPFGQLNEKLFF.

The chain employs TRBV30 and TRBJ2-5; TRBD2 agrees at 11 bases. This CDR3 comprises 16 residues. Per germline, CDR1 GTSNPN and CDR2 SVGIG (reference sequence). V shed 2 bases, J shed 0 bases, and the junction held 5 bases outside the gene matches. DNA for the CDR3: TGTGCCTGGAGTTTCGGGACTAGCGGAAACCAAGAGACCCAGTACTTC. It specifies CAWSFGTSGNQETQYF.

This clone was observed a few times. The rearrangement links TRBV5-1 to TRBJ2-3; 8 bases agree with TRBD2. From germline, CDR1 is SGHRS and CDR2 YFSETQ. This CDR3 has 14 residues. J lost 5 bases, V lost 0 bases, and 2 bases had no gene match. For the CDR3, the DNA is TGCGCCAGCAGCTTGGCGGGGGGGATAGATACGCAGTATTTT. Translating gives CASSLAGGIDTQYF. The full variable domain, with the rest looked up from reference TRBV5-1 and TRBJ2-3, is KAGVTQTPRYLIKTRGQQVTLSCSPISGHRSVSWYQQTPGQGLQFLFEYFSETQRNKGNFPGRFSGRQFSNSRSEMNVSTLELGDSALYLCASSLAGGIDTQYFGPGTRLTVL.

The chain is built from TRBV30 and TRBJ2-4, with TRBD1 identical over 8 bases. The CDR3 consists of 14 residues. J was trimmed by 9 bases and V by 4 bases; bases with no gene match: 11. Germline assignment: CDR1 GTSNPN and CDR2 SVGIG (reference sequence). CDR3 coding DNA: TGTGCCTGGACCAAGGGACAGGCGATGAGCATTCAGTACTTC. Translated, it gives CAWTKGQAMSIQYF.

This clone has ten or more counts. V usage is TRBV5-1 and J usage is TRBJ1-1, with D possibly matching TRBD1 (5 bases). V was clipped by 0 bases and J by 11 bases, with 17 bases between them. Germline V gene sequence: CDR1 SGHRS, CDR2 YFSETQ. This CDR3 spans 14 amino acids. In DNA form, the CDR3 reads TGCGCCAGCAGCTTGGGTCAGGGCCCTTTACTGGCTTTCTTT. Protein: CASSLGQGPLLAFF. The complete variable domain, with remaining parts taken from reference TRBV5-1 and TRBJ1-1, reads KAGVTQTPRYLIKTRGQQVTLSCSPISGHRSVSWYQQTPGQGLQFLFEYFSETQRNKGNFPGRFSGRQFSNSRSEMNVSTLELGDSALYLCASSLGQGPLLAFFGQGTRLTVV.